Sequencing of this T cell receptor (beta chain) was carried out in a study of read filtering for tumor transcriptome and immune sequencing. About the study: The cohort had some 16 men and approximately 14 women aged roughly 45 to 90, mean roughly 66 years. Whole-transcriptome libraries were prepared after DNase treatment.

This clonotype was counted many times. From roughly 0.4 ug of RNA, a library with molecular barcoded alpha/delta and beta/gamma adaptors was made. MiXCR, run by TCRdb on the reads, gives a single entry per CDR3 protein. Among about 47,000 distinct CDR3 sequences listed, more than 10% were seen once. The CDR3 is 14 amino acids. Germline loops: CDR1 LNHNV, CDR2 YYDKDF (reference sequence). Trimming took 1 base from V and 0 from J, leaving 7 bases between them. The V gene is TRBV15, the J gene TRBJ2-7; D unresolved. The origin of this receptor is a donor at least 40 years old with multiple myeloma. The specimen sequenced was a population of CD138-negative cells sorted from bone marrow. The CDR3 loop is CATSRGPTSYEQYF. The CDR3 DNA reads as TGTGCCACCAGCAGAGGACCAACCTCCTACGAGCAGTACTTC.